These 8 T cell receptor beta chains were all obtained from the same sample, sequenced in a study of blood T cell repertoires in COVID-19. Some clones are missing from TCRdb's copy, which holds only in-frame ones; the method was immunoSEQ multiplex PCR. Of about 150,000 clones in the sample, around 82% were seen once. Sequenced: peripheral blood. The source of these receptors is an elderly man with COVID-19, enrolled during active disease.

The rearrangement joins TRBV10-3 to TRBJ2-3; 10 bases are shared with TRBD2. Germline V gives CDR1 ENHRY, CDR2 SYGVKD. The junction had 3 bases not matched to a gene; V was cut back by 4 bases and J by 2 bases. This CDR3 comprises 15 residues. The CDR3: CAISGSGGHTDTQYF. The CDR3 DNA reads as TGTGCCATCAGTGGTAGCGGGGGGCACACAGATACGCAGTATTTT.

This sequence joins TRBV6-5 and TRBJ2-1; 11 nucleotides line up with TRBD1. The CDR3 has 15 amino acids. With V trimmed by 8 bases and J by 7 bases, 10 bases remained unmatched. The germline V gene has CDR1 MNHEY and CDR2 SVGAGI. The CDR3 protein is CASGGRTGGANEQFF. CDR3 bases: TGTGCCAGCGGGGGTCGGACAGGGGGCGCGAATGAGCAGTTCTTC.

The CDR3 spells CASSTTGEAAEKLFF. The CDR3 nucleotides are TGTGCCAGCAGTACAACAGGGGAGGCGGCTGAAAAACTGTTTTTT. V and J are TRBV6-6 and TRBJ1-4; 7 bases map to TRBD1. The ends lost 5 bases at V and 7 bases at J; junction bases unmatched: 10. This CDR3 has 15 residues. The germline V gene has CDR1 MNHNY and CDR2 SVGAGI (reference sequence).

This chain uses TRBV6-6 with TRBJ1-6; the D is unclear. Germline CDR1 reads MNHNY; CDR2 reads SVGAGI (reference sequence). The CDR3 runs to 13 residues. V was shortened by 2 bases and J by 13 bases, with 12 bases between the two germline ends. CDR3 amino acids: CASSYVAGAPLHF. CDR3 DNA sequence: TGTGCCAGCAGTTACGTCGCAGGTGCTCCCCTCCACTTT.

This clone was found a few times. Written as DNA, the CDR3 is TGTGCCAGTACCGGGACAGGGGGCTTCGATGAGCAGTTCTTC. Residues: CASTGTGGFDEQFF. This rearrangement joins TRBV28 to TRBJ2-1; 12 positions agree with TRBD1. This CDR3 is built from 14 residues. Per germline, CDR1 MDHEN and CDR2 SYDVKM. The J segment lost 8 bases and the V segment lost 9 bases, leaving 8 bases of the junction unmatched.

The CDR3 loop reads CASSQDSGPTEAFF. DNA for the CDR3: TGCGCCAGCAGCCAAGATAGCGGGCCCACTGAAGCTTTCTTT. This sequence joins TRBV4-3 and TRBJ1-1; D unresolved. V lost 0 bases and J lost 4, with 9 bases in between. Per germline, CDR1 LGHNA and CDR2 YSLEER. The CDR3 contains 14 residues.

The V call is TRBV7-9, the J call TRBJ1-2, with no clear D. The CDR3 totals 15 residues. Trimming pared 2 bases from V and 0 bases from J, leaving 10 bases between. The V gene's germline CDR1 is SEHNR and CDR2 FQNEAQ (reference sequence). CDR3: CASSLTGKANYGYTF. The CDR3 DNA sequence: TGTGCCAGCAGCTTAACGGGGAAAGCTAACTATGGCTACACCTTC. The variable domain in full, with the rest retrieved from reference TRBV7-9 and TRBJ1-2, is DTGVSQNPRHKITKRGQNVTFRCDPISEHNRLYWYRQTLGQGPEFLTYFQNEAQLEKSRLLSDRFSAERPKGSFSTLEIQRTEQGDSAMYLCASSLTGKANYGYTFGSGTRLTVV.

A few counts support this clone. Other DNA sequences in this sample translate to the same CDR3. The genes are TRBV20-1 and TRBJ1-1; D gene unclear. The V and J ends lost 1 base and 3 bases respectively, with 3 bases between them. Germline-derived CDR1 and CDR2 are DFQATT and SNEGSKA (reference sequence). The CDR3 is made up of 11 amino acids. The CDR3 sequence: CSARADTEAFF. DNA for the CDR3: TGCAGTGCTAGAGCAGACACTGAAGCTTTCTTT.